The T cell receptor beta chain described here comes from a study of cytomegalovirus exposure and HLA in healthy donors. Study details: Unique TCR beta sequences numbering approximately 120 million came from about 179 million T cells in an earlier analysis. Study results and limitations: Indistinguishable V segments, including TRBV6-2 and TRBV6-3, were excluded. Among TCR beta chains of equal frequency, HLA-associated ones were more clonally expanded in a later analysis. Reported findings show TCR beta sequences accurately forecast HLA-A and HLA-B alleles in most subjects.

The PCR employed 60 Vbeta primers together with 13 Jbeta primers. Here immunoSEQ multiplex PCR was the method, and the copy in TCRdb shows in-frame clones only, minus some. The sample has approximately 150,000 clones. The CDR3 extends over 16 amino acids. J gave up 3 bases and V 5 bases, and 10 bases lay outside the gene matches. From germline, CDR1 is MNHEY and CDR2 SMNVEV (reference sequence). On this clone: Its antigen is still unknown.

The chain links TRBV27 to TRBJ1-3; TRBD1 matches 7 bases. The source of this sequence is a woman aged 18 to 35 in good health and CMV-seronegative. Sequences were obtained from PBMCs. The CDR3 sequence: CASSAGRGDSGNTIYF. The CDR3 DNA follows: TGTGCCAGCAGTGCTGGCAGGGGGGATAGTGGAAACACCATATATTTT.